This T cell receptor beta chain appears in the sequencing data of a study of OX40 agonist ivuxolimab in advanced cancers. As regards this clone: Its matching antigen is unknown.

Study-level results: At 0.1 to 3.0 mg/kg and by week 6, clonal expansion occurred in CD4+ and CD8+ blood T cells. Expansion of clones was among the lowest in partial responders at 0.1-3.0 mg/kg. Averaged across samples, CD8+ T cells carried more expanded clones than CD4+ did.

This CDR3 contains 15 residues. After removal of 6 bases from V and 4 bases from J, the junction contained 8 bases not matched to a gene. Germline CDR1 MNHNS, CDR2 SASEGT. Some clones are missing from TCRdb's copy, which holds only in-frame ones; the method was immunoSEQ multiplex PCR. The sample has some 16,000 clones, roughly 90% seen once; the top ten hold 3% to 4.5%. The rearrangement uses TRBV6-1 and TRBJ1-5, with TRBD1 matching 8 bases. This specimen consisted of CD4+ or CD8+ T cells sorted from blood, obtained in a trial of the OX40 agonist ivuxolimab. This TCR derives from an adult with an advanced solid tumor such as melanoma, head and neck, liver or kidney cancer. The CDR3 DNA reads TGTGCCAGCAGATCGGCACAGGGGGTGAATCAGCCCCAGCATTTT. Its translation is CASRSAQGVNQPQHF.